This T cell receptor beta chain was captured in a study of T cell responses to AZD1222 COVID-19 vaccine. Profiled with immunoSEQ multiplex PCR; TCRdb holds only in-frame clones, not every one. The data contain tens of thousands of clones, around 85% of them singletons. Germline assignment: CDR1 LNHDA and CDR2 SQIVND (reference sequence). The ends were cut back, 2 bases at V and 2 bases at J, with 7 bases in the middle. The length of the CDR3 is 14 residues. Specimen: peripheral blood, collected on day 0 of AZD1222 vaccination. This chain links TRBV19 with TRBJ1-5; weak D call: TRBD1 (5 bases). This clonotype was obtained from an adult in good health. The CDR3 reads CASSITGGNQPQHF. The CDR3 coding sequence is TGTGCCAGTAGTATAACGGGGGGCAATCAGCCCCAGCATTTT.